This T cell receptor (beta chain) was retrieved from a study of CD8 T cells in Susac syndrome. The CDR3 is 13 residues long. V was cut by 0 bases and J by 3 bases, with 5 bases left in between. From germline, CDR1 is LGHNA and CDR2 YNFKEQ. The sequenced target, TCR beta, came from blood CD8+ and CD4+ T cells. This clonotype was counted a single time. Reverse transcription used about 0.45 to 1 ug RNA and random hexamers. TCR beta CDR3 was amplified by immunoSEQ covering 54 Vbeta and 13 Jbeta. TCRdb called the immunoSEQ multiplex PCR reads again in MiXCR, with one record for every CDR3 protein. Of about 82,000 distinct CDR3 sequences in the sample, roughly 96% were seen once.

The gene calls are TRBV4-2 and TRBJ1-1; D gene uncertain. Sequenced sample: CD8+ T cells from PBMCs. This TCR derives from a human donor with Susac syndrome. CDR3 residues: CASSQDLDTEAFF. The CDR3 nucleotides are TGTGCCAGCAGCCAAGATCTGGACACTGAAGCTTTCTTT.